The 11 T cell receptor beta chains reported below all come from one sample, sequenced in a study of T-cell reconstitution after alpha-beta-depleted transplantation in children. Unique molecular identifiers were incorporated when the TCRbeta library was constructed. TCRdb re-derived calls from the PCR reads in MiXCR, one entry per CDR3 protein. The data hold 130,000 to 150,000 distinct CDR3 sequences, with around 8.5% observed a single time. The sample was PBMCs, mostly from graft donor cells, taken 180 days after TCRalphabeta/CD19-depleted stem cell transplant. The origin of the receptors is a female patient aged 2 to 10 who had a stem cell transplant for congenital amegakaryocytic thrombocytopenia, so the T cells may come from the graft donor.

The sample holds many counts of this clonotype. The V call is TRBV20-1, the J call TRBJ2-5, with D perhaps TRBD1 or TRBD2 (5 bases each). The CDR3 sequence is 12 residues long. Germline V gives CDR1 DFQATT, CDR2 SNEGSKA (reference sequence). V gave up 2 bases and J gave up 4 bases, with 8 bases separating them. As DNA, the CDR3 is TGCAGTGCTAGACGGGGACCAGAGACCCAGTACTTC. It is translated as CSARRGPETQYF.

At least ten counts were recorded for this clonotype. The CDR3 DNA sequence: TGTGCCAGCAGCCCCGGGACAGGGTATTTGCCTAATGAAAAACTGTTTTTT. Translated: CASSPGTGYLPNEKLFF. V gene TRBV28 combines with J gene TRBJ1-4; the match to TRBD1 covers 9 bases. Germline trimming cut 6 bases from V and 3 bases from J; bases unmatched to any gene: 11. The CDR3 consists of 17 residues. From germline, CDR1 is MDHEN and CDR2 SYDVKM.

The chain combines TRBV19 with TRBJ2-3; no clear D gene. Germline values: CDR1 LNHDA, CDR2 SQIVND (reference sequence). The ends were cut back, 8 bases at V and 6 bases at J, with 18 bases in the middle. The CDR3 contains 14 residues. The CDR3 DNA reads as TGTGCCAGTGCGAGCGCTCGGCCGATGGATACGCAGTATTTT. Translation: CASASARPMDTQYF.

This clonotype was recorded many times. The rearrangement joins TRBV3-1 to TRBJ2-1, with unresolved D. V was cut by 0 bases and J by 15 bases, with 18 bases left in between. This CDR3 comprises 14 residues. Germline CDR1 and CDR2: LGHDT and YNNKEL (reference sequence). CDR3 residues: CASSQDPRSEKGFF. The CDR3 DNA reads TGTGCCAGCAGCCAAGATCCTAGGTCCGAGAAAGGGTTCTTC.

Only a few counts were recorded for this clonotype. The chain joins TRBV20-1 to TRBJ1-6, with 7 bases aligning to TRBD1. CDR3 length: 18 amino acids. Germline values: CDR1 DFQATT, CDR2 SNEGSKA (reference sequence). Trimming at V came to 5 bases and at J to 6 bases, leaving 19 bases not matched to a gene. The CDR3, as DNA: TGCAGTGCTGGACCAATCTCCGATTCACAGGGGATTAATTCACCCCTCCACTTT. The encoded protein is CSAGPISDSQGINSPLHF.

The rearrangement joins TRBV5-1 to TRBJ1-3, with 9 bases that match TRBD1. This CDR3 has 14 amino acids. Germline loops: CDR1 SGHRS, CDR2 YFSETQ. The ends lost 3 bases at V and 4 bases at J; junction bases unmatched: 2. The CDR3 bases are TGCGCCAGCAGCTGGGGACAGGGCGGAAACACCATATATTTT. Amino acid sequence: CASSWGQGGNTIYF. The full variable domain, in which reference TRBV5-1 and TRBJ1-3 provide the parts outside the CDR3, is KAGVTQTPRYLIKTRGQQVTLSCSPISGHRSVSWYQQTPGQGLQFLFEYFSETQRNKGNFPGRFSGRQFSNSRSEMNVSTLELGDSALYLCASSWGQGGNTIYFGEGSWLTVV.

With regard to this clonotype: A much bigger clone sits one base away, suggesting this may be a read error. The CDR3 is CASSPGTSTYNKQFF. Here the CDR3 DNA reads TGTGCCAGCAGTCCCGGGACTAGCACCTACAATAAGCAGTTCTTC. The chain uses TRBV12-3 or TRBV12-4 and TRBJ2-1; TRBD2 aligns across 9 bases. This CDR3 contains 15 residues.

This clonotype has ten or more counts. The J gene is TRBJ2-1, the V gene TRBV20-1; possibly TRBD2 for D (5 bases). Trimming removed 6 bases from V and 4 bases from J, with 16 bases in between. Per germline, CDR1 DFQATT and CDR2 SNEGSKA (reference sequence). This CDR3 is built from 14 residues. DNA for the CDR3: TGCAGTGCGAGGAGTCGCGGACTTTACAATGAGCAGTTCTTC. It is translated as CSARSRGLYNEQFF.

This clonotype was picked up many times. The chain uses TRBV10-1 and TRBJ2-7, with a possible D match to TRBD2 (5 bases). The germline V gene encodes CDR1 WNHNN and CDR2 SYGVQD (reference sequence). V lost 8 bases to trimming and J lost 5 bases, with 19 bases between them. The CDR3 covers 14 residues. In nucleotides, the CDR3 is TGCGCCAGCTCCTACCACCGGGATTTAAACGAGCAGTACTTC. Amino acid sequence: CASSYHRDLNEQYF.

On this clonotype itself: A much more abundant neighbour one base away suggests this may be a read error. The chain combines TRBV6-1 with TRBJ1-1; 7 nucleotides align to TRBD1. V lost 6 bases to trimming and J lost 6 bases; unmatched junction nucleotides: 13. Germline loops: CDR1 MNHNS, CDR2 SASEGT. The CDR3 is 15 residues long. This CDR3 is CASRGQPSRNAEAFF. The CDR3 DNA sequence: TGTGCCAGCAGGGGACAGCCCTCTAGAAACGCTGAAGCTTTCTTT.

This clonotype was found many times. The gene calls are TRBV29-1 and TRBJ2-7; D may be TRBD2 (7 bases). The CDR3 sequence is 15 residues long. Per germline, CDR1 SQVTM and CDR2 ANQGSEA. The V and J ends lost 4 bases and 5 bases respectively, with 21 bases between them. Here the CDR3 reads CSVGSLRGGANEQYF. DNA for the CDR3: TGCAGCGTTGGGAGCCTCCGAGGGGGGGCTAACGAGCAGTACTTC.